The 11 T cell receptor beta chains listed next were all sequenced from one sample in a study of T-cell reconstitution after alpha-beta-depleted transplantation in children. Preparation of the TCRbeta library used unique molecular identifiers. TCRdb re-called the PCR reads with MiXCR, one entry per CDR3 protein. This table holds approximately 980,000 distinct CDR3 sequences, under 30% found once. Sequenced here: PBMCs, mostly from graft donor cells, sampled 360 days after TCRalphabeta/CD19-depleted stem cell transplant. The receptors derive from a boy under three years old who had a stem cell transplant for SCID, so the T cells may come from the graft donor.

A few counts support this clonotype. The V call is TRBV2, the J call TRBJ2-5, with unresolved D. From germline, CDR1 is SNHLY and CDR2 FYNNEI. The CDR3 is 14 amino acids. Trimming stripped 4 bases from V and 3 bases from J, with 12 bases between. The CDR3 reads CASSAGLPEETQYF. CDR3 coding DNA: TGTGCCAGCAGTGCCGGCTTACCCGAAGAGACCCAGTACTTC.

This clonotype has only a few counts. The chain recombines TRBV15 with TRBJ2-7; no reliable D call. The CDR3 runs 14 residues. Germline lookup yields CDR1 LNHNV and CDR2 YYDKDF (reference sequence). V shed 0 bases and J shed 3 bases, with 9 bases lying between them. This CDR3 reads CATSRDGVSYEQYF. The CDR3, as DNA: TGTGCCACCAGCAGAGATGGGGTCAGCTACGAGCAGTACTTC.

The chain uses TRBV12-3 or TRBV12-4 and TRBJ2-3; tentatively, D is TRBD1 or TRBD2 (6 bases each). This CDR3 comprises 14 residues. Trimming stripped 1 base from V and 6 bases from J, with 11 bases between. The CDR3 protein is CASSLGRGVDTQYF. CDR3 sequence (DNA): TGTGCCAGCAGTTTAGGAAGGGGGGTTGATACGCAGTATTTT.

The rearrangement uses TRBV4-2 and TRBJ1-1; 8 bases are a match to TRBD1. Trimming cost V 4 bases and J 5 bases; bases outside gene matches: 18. Germline assignment: CDR1 LGHNA and CDR2 YNFKEQ. CDR3 length equals 18 residues. The CDR3 loop is CASSLTGRNRQGRTEAFF. The CDR3 DNA reads as TGTGCCAGCAGCCTGACGGGAAGGAACCGACAGGGGAGGACTGAAGCTTTCTTT.

This clonotype was seen a single time. The chain is built from TRBV11-2 and TRBJ2-5; 8 bases agree with TRBD2. CDR3 length equals 16 residues. The V gene's germline CDR1 is SGHAT and CDR2 FQNNGV. V lost 3 bases and J lost 4; bases outside the gene matches: 10. The CDR3, as DNA: TGTGCCAGCAGCTTGGGACCGGGACTAGGGGGAGAGACCCAGTACTTC. This translates into CASSLGPGLGGETQYF.

The V gene is TRBV4-2, the J gene TRBJ2-5, with no clear D. Germline V gives CDR1 LGHNA, CDR2 YNFKEQ. CDR3 length equals 13 residues. Trimming took off 0 bases at V and 2 bases at J, with 4 bases between the two ends. The CDR3 region has the DNA TGTGCCAGCAGCCAAGAGTCACAAGAGACCCAGTACTTC. This translates into CASSQESQETQYF.

This clonotype turned up a few times. V usage is TRBV9 and J usage is TRBJ1-1; D is unclear. CDR1 and CDR2 (germline): SGDLS, YYNGEE. V was shortened by 3 bases and J by 4 bases, with 10 bases between the two germline ends. The CDR3 consists of 13 residues. The CDR3 bases are TGTGCCAGCAGCGGACGGGTGGGCACTGAAGCTTTCTTT. It codes for CASSGRVGTEAFF.

This clonotype was observed a few times. The chain joins TRBV20-1 to TRBJ2-1; perhaps D is TRBD1 or TRBD2 (5 bases each). The CDR3 runs 14 residues. Trimming shortened V by 3 bases and J by 1 base, and 10 bases separated the two germline ends. Germline CDR1 and CDR2: DFQATT and SNEGSKA (reference sequence). The CDR3 nucleotides read TGCAGTGCTAGCATGTGGGGGTCCTACAATGAGCAGTTCTTC. Translated, it gives CSASMWGSYNEQFF.

This chain links TRBV12-3 or TRBV12-4 with TRBJ2-7; 9 bases are shared with TRBD1. J lost 3 bases, V lost 6 bases, and 9 bases had no gene match. The CDR3 is made up of 15 amino acids. Here the CDR3 DNA reads TGTGCCAGCAGCCGGGGACAGGGAGAGGGCTACGAGCAGTACTTC. This translates into CASSRGQGEGYEQYF.

This clonotype occurred many times. J is TRBJ2-2 and V is TRBV7-3, with D tentatively TRBD2 (5 bases). The CDR3 contains 15 residues. Germline V gene data show CDR1 as SGHTA and CDR2 as FQGTGA. Trimming removed 0 bases at V and 5 bases at J, with 10 bases between. The CDR3 region is CASSLTGLDTGELFF. As DNA, the CDR3 is TGTGCCAGCAGCTTAACAGGACTGGATACCGGGGAGCTGTTTTTT.

This clonotype was counted between two and nine times. The chain is built from TRBV10-2 and TRBJ1-2; D is possibly TRBD1 (5 bases). V lost 2 bases, J lost 8 bases, and 15 bases lay in between. The CDR3 length is 14 residues. The V gene's germline CDR1 is WSHSY and CDR2 SAAADI. CDR3 sequence: CASSEGRDQGGYTF. The CDR3 coding sequence is TGCGCCAGCAGTGAGGGACGGGACCAGGGAGGCTACACCTTC.